Here is one TCR beta chain with its context. The antigen is undetermined. The source of the sample is a study of cytomegalovirus exposure and HLA in healthy donors. Study-wide results and limits: The authors later linked a missense DCLRE1C variant to TCR beta V- and J-gene trimming.

With 60 Vbeta and 13 Jbeta primers, the PCR was carried out. The method was immunoSEQ multiplex PCR; TCRdb's version includes in-frame clones alone and lacks a portion of them. This sample carries 90,000 to 140,000 clones, around 80% of them seen once, and the ten largest clones take around 8.2%. V dropped 4 bases and J dropped 0 bases, with 7 bases sitting between them. Germline V lookup: CDR1 LNHDA, CDR2 SQIVND (reference sequence). This CDR3 spans 14 amino acids. The receptor's source is a man aged 35-49 years in good health and CMV-seropositive. This sequence joins TRBV19 and TRBJ1-3; D unclear. Sequenced: PBMCs. The CDR3: CASSKESSGNTIYF. For the CDR3, the DNA is TGTGCCAGTAGTAAAGAGAGCTCTGGAAACACCATATATTTT.